This T cell receptor (beta chain) was obtained from a study of Ad26.COV2.S vaccination and SARS-CoV-2 variants. In the study overall: The study gave Ad26.COV2.S intramuscularly, once or twice 56 days apart. The study, taken as a whole, reports: Spike-specific TCR breadth was greater in vaccine than placebo recipients. Substantial response breadth was reportedly seen for spike-specific CD8+ and CD4+ T cells after vaccination.

Sequenced by immunoSEQ multiplex PCR; TCRdb stores in-frame clones only, minus some. This table has hundreds of thousands of clones, roughly 84% appearing once. As regards this clone: The antigen remains undetermined.

The trim removed 0 bases at V and 7 bases at J, leaving 4 bases unmatched. The CDR3 is 15 amino acids. The V gene's germline CDR1 is SGHVS and CDR2 FQNEAQ. Treatment specified: 15 to 20 received Ad26.COV2.S at low or high dose, single or two shots; about 5 received placebo; per-sample allocation not given. Collection of the samples took place on day 63 after the first injection of vaccine or placebo. An Ad26 vector carrying the Wuhan-strain SARS-CoV-2 spike served as the vaccine. The input for sequencing was peripheral blood, taken in a trial of Ad26.COV2.S vaccine versus placebo. This sequence originates from a person aged 18-60 years who received the Ad26.COV2.S COVID-19 vaccine or a placebo. The chain links TRBV7-8 to TRBJ1-5, with 9 positions matching TRBD1. The CDR3 is CASSLATGGTQPQHF. The CDR3 DNA reads TGTGCCAGCAGCTTAGCGACAGGGGGAACGCAGCCCCAGCATTTT.